One sample yielded the 26 T cell receptor beta chains listed below, sequenced in a study of T cell changes during pregnancy in multiple sclerosis. Data came from immunoSEQ multiplex PCR; TCRdb stores just in-frame clones and leaves some out. The data contain approximately 20,000 clones, 80% to 90% of them singletons. This specimen consisted of CD8+ T cells from peripheral blood mononuclear cells, obtained after pregnancy. These receptors originate from a female donor in good health, enrolled as a control in a pregnancy study.

This clone turned up a few times. The chain couples TRBV4-2 to TRBJ1-5; D remains unclear. V was cut by 1 base and J by 0 bases, with 10 bases left in between. The germline V gene encodes CDR1 LGHNA and CDR2 YNFKEQ. The CDR3 runs 16 residues. CDR3 nucleotides: TGTGCCAGCAGCCAAGTTGGCGACTTTAGCAATCAGCCCCAGCATTTT. Translated: CASSQVGDFSNQPQHF.

In DNA form, the CDR3 reads TGTGCCAGCAGCTTAGGGACAGGTGAAGCTTTCTTT. Translation gives CASSLGTGEAFF. This chain uses TRBV11-2 with TRBJ1-1; 7 bases agree with TRBD1. The CDR3 has 12 amino acids. Germline trimming cut 1 base from V and 7 bases from J; bases unmatched to any gene: 0. CDR1 is SGHAT and CDR2 is FQNNGV in the germline V gene.

The chain uses TRBV6-6 and TRBJ2-7, with 7 nucleotides matching TRBD2. The ends lost 4 bases at V and 2 bases at J; junction bases unmatched: 11. The CDR3 has 16 residues. CDR1 is MNHNY and CDR2 is SVGAGI in the germline V gene (reference sequence). The CDR3 coding sequence is TGTGCCAGCAGTTCCCTCTGGGGGGGGAGACCCTACGAGCAGTACTTC. It specifies CASSSLWGGRPYEQYF.

J is TRBJ1-1 and V is TRBV12-5; TRBD1 matches at 7 bases. Germline CDR1 LGHNT, CDR2 FRNRAP. The CDR3 is 19 amino acids. The V gene end was trimmed by 1 base and the J gene end by 0 bases; junction bases not matched to a gene: 14. The CDR3 reads CASGLGVLQSGTVNTEAFF. The CDR3 region has the DNA TGTGCTAGTGGTTTGGGGGTGCTACAATCCGGGACAGTGAACACTGAAGCTTTCTTT. The complete variable domain, with remaining parts taken from reference TRBV12-5 and TRBJ1-1, reads DARVTQTPRHKVTEMGQEVTMRCQPILGHNTVFWYRQTMMQGLELLAYFRNRAPLDDSGMPKDRFSAEMPDATLATLKIQPSEPRDSAVYFCASGLGVLQSGTVNTEAFFGQGTRLTVV.

The gene calls are TRBV27 and TRBJ2-7, with a tentative D call TRBD1 (6 bases). Germline V lookup: CDR1 MNHEY, CDR2 SMNVEV (reference sequence). V was clipped by 2 bases and J by 0 bases, with 8 bases between them. The CDR3 has 14 amino acids. As DNA, the CDR3 is TGTGCCAGCAGTTTAGGGGACACCTCCTACGAGCAGTACTTC. Its translation is CASSLGDTSYEQYF.

This clone was recorded once. The chain employs TRBV11-2 and TRBJ2-3; 10 bases match TRBD1. This CDR3 is built from 16 residues. V shed 5 bases, J shed 4 bases, and the junction held 9 bases outside the gene matches. CDR1 SGHAT and CDR2 FQNNGV come from the germline V gene. CDR3 residues: CASSATGQGSPDTQYF. CDR3 bases: TGTGCCAGCAGCGCGACGGGACAGGGGAGCCCAGATACGCAGTATTTT.

This clone was counted only a few times. The rearrangement links TRBV5-1 to TRBJ1-1, with D tentatively TRBD1 (6 bases). In germline, CDR1 is SGHRS, CDR2 YFSETQ. V lost 2 bases, J lost 1 base, and 9 bases lay in between. This CDR3 comprises 14 residues. CDR3 loop: CASSFRGQNTEAFF. In DNA, the CDR3 is TGCGCCAGCAGCTTTCGGGGACAGAACACTGAAGCTTTCTTT.

The V gene is TRBV30, the J gene TRBJ1-1; D may be TRBD1 (5 bases). CDR1 and CDR2 (germline): GTSNPN, SVGIG (reference sequence). The CDR3 has 12 amino acids. V was shortened by 4 bases and J by 5 bases, with 11 bases between the two germline ends. The CDR3 coding sequence is TGTGCCTGGAATGGAGGGACTACTGAAGCTTTCTTT. This codes for CAWNGGTTEAFF.

V and J are TRBV9 and TRBJ1-3; D gene ambiguous. The CDR3 contains 13 residues. Between the trimmed V and J ends, which lost 2 bases and 0 bases, there was a span of 3 bases. Germline loops: CDR1 SGDLS, CDR2 YYNGEE. CDR3 loop: CASSVFSGNTIYF. As DNA, the CDR3 is TGTGCCAGCAGCGTCTTCTCTGGAAACACCATATATTTT. The full variable domain, with the rest looked up from reference TRBV9 and TRBJ1-3, is DSGVTQTPKHLITATGQRVTLRCSPRSGDLSVYWYQQSLDQGLQFLIQYYNGEERAKGNILERFSAQQFPDLHSELNLSSLELGDSALYFCASSVFSGNTIYFGEGSWLTVV.

The rearrangement links TRBV6-5 to TRBJ2-2, with no clear D. CDR3 size: 15 residues. Germline assignment: CDR1 MNHEY and CDR2 SVGAGI. The V end was cut by 0 bases, the J end by 1 base, with 6 bases between. The CDR3 reads CASSYSGLNTGELFF. The CDR3 nucleotides are TGTGCCAGCAGTTACTCGGGCCTGAACACCGGGGAGCTGTTTTTT.

The CDR3 DNA sequence: TGTGCCAGCAGCTCCCAGCCCCGGGAGACAGGGCACTATGGCTACACCTTC. It codes for CASSSQPRETGHYGYTF. This chain uses TRBV9 with TRBJ1-2; 7 bases fit TRBD1. V shed 4 bases, J shed 3 bases, and the junction held 15 bases outside the gene matches. The V gene's germline CDR1 is SGDLS and CDR2 YYNGEE. There are 17 residues in the CDR3.

This chain connects TRBV27 to TRBJ2-5; D uncertain. This CDR3 has 14 residues. From germline, CDR1 is MNHEY and CDR2 SMNVEV (reference sequence). Between the trimmed V and J ends, which lost 1 base and 2 bases, there was a span of 8 bases. CDR3 DNA sequence: TGTGCCAGCAGTTTATTCCCAGGACAAGAGACCCAGTACTTC. Translation: CASSLFPGQETQYF.

The V gene is TRBV27, the J gene TRBJ1-5, with TRBD1 matching over 8 bases. V shed 6 bases and J 1 base; nucleotides not matched to a gene: 5. CDR3 length: 15 amino acids. Germline V CDR1 and CDR2: MNHEY, SMNVEV (reference sequence). The CDR3 sequence is CASSWTGSSNQPQHF. The CDR3, as DNA: TGTGCCAGCAGCTGGACAGGGTCGAGCAATCAGCCCCAGCATTTT.

This sequence joins TRBV7-8 and TRBJ2-2; perhaps TRBD2 as D (6 bases). This CDR3 has 16 amino acids. V was clipped by 7 bases and J by 2 bases, with 17 bases between them. In germline, CDR1 is SGHVS, CDR2 FQNEAQ. The CDR3 region has the DNA TGTGCCAGCACCAACAGGAGGGGCGGAAACACCGGGGAGCTGTTTTTT. Translation gives CASTNRRGGNTGELFF.

This clone was counted once. The V gene is TRBV5-6, the J gene TRBJ2-7; the match to TRBD2 covers 9 bases. Germline values: CDR1 SGHDT, CDR2 YYEEEE. The CDR3 sequence is 15 residues long. Trimming removed 4 bases from V and 0 bases from J; junction bases left unmatched: 5. CDR3 nucleotide sequence: TGTGCCAGCAGCCCGAGGGGACTAGCCTCCTACGAGCAGTACTTC. Its protein is CASSPRGLASYEQYF. Variable domain in full (rest from reference TRBV5-6 and TRBJ2-7): DAGVTQSPTHLIKTRGQQVTLRCSPKSGHDTVSWYQQALGQGPQFIFQYYEEEERQRGNFPDRFSGHQFPNYSSELNVNALLLGDSALYLCASSPRGLASYEQYFGPGTRLTVT.

The V call is TRBV18, the J call TRBJ2-3, with 8 nucleotides matching TRBD2. CDR1 and CDR2 from the germline V gene are KGHSH and LQKENI. Trimming at V came to 2 bases and at J to 0 bases, leaving 4 bases not matched to a gene. CDR3 length equals 16 residues. This chain's CDR3 is CASSPTSGPSTDTQYF. The CDR3 DNA reads TGTGCCAGCTCACCAACTAGCGGTCCTAGCACAGATACGCAGTATTTT.

This chain uses TRBV5-1 with TRBJ1-1; 10 positions match TRBD1. V shed 4 bases and J 7 bases; nucleotides not matched to a gene: 4. The CDR3 extends over 13 amino acids. Germline V lookup: CDR1 SGHRS, CDR2 YFSETQ. CDR3 sequence: CASSMTGGGEAFF. The CDR3 coding sequence is TGCGCCAGCAGCATGACAGGGGGCGGTGAAGCTTTCTTT.

This rearrangement joins TRBV28 to TRBJ2-1, with TRBD2 as a possible D gene (6 bases). This CDR3 is 14 amino acids long. CDR1 is MDHEN and CDR2 is SYDVKM in the germline V gene. Trimming removed 3 bases at V and 6 bases at J, with 12 bases between. The CDR3 protein is CASSFSGGTNEQFF. The CDR3 DNA follows: TGTGCCAGCAGTTTTAGTGGGGGGACCAATGAGCAGTTCTTC.

The V gene is TRBV5-4, the J gene TRBJ2-7, with a weak D call TRBD2 (5 bases). The V gene's germline CDR1 is SGHNT and CDR2 YYREEE (reference sequence). The CDR3 length is 12 residues. V was trimmed by 5 bases and J by 7 bases, leaving 13 bases between them. For the CDR3, the DNA is TGTGCCAGCAGTTCTCCTTCGGGGGAGCAGTACTTC. It is translated as CASSSPSGEQYF.

J is TRBJ2-3 and V is TRBV7-9; 10 bases fit TRBD1. After removal of 5 bases from V and 3 bases from J, the junction contained 8 bases not matched to a gene. CDR1 is SEHNR, CDR2 FQNEAQ, per germline (reference sequence). The CDR3 is made up of 16 amino acids. As DNA, the CDR3 is TGTGCCAGCAGCCCGGCGGACAGGGGGGATACAGATACGCAGTATTTT. Amino acids: CASSPADRGDTDTQYF.

This clone was observed a single time. V and J are TRBV18 and TRBJ1-1; perhaps TRBD1 as D (5 bases). Germline loops: CDR1 KGHSH, CDR2 LQKENI. V gave up 4 bases and J gave up 4 bases, with 13 bases separating them. This CDR3 has 14 amino acids. In nucleotides, the CDR3 is TGTGCCAGCTCACTTAGCAGGGAGGGCACTGAAGCTTTCTTT. This codes for CASSLSREGTEAFF.

The rearrangement joins TRBV15 to TRBJ1-4; D is undetermined. V was clipped by 0 bases and J by 3 bases, with 14 bases between them. The CDR3 runs to 17 residues. Germline values: CDR1 LNHNV, CDR2 YYDKDF (reference sequence). As DNA, the CDR3 is TGTGCCACCAGCAGAGATTTGGCGGGTCAGGCTAATGAAAAACTGTTTTTT. Amino acids: CATSRDLAGQANEKLFF.

The V and J genes are TRBV5-4 and TRBJ2-2; 7 bases align to TRBD1. This CDR3 is built from 17 residues. The germline V gene has CDR1 SGHNT and CDR2 YYREEE (reference sequence). Trimming at V came to 3 bases and at J to 3 bases, leaving 11 bases not matched to a gene. Written as DNA, the CDR3 is TGTGCCAGCAGCTCCCCCCAGGGGGTTGGGGACACCGGGGAGCTGTTTTTT. It encodes CASSSPQGVGDTGELFF.

The chain employs TRBV6-6 and TRBJ2-3, with 8 bases fitting TRBD2. CDR3 size: 15 residues. Germline lookup yields CDR1 MNHNY and CDR2 SVGAGI (reference sequence). The V gene end was trimmed by 8 bases and the J gene end by 2 bases; junction bases not matched to a gene: 9. The CDR3 reads CASRTLAGPTDTQYF. CDR3 DNA sequence: TGTGCCAGCCGAACCTTAGCGGGGCCCACAGATACGCAGTATTTT.

The rearrangement joins TRBV4-3 to TRBJ2-7; 9 bases map to TRBD1. Trimming removed 4 bases from V and 2 bases from J; junction bases left unmatched: 9. The CDR3 has 16 residues. Germline CDR1 is LGHNA and CDR2 is YSLEER. CDR3 bases: TGCGCCAGCAGCCCTCAACCGGGACAGGGAGCCTACGAGCAGTACTTC. Its protein is CASSPQPGQGAYEQYF.

The rearrangement joins TRBV5-1 to TRBJ2-1, with D unclear. The CDR3 extends over 13 amino acids. Deletions cut 0 bases from V and 10 bases from J, with 11 bases between. Per germline, CDR1 SGHRS and CDR2 YFSETQ. The CDR3 here is CASSLDIAEEQFF. In DNA form, the CDR3 reads TGCGCCAGCAGCTTGGATATCGCGGAGGAGCAGTTCTTC.